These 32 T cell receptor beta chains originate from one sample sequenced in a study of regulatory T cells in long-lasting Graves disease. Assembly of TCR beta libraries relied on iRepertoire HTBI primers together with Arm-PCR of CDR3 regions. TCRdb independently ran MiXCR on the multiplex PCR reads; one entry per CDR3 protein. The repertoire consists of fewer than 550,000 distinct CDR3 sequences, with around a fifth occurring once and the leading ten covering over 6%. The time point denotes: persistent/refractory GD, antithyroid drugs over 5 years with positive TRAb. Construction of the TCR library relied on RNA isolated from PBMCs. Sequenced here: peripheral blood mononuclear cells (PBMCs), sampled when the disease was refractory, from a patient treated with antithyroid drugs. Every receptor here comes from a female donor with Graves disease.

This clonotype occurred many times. The CDR3: CASSSLGGVNYREKLFF. In DNA form, the CDR3 reads TGTGCCAGTAGTAGTCTCGGCGGGGTCAACTATCGTGAAAAACTGTTTTTT. V and J are TRBV19 and TRBJ1-4, with D hard to call. There are 17 residues in the CDR3. V was shortened by 4 bases and J by 7 bases, with 22 bases between the two germline ends. Germline V gives CDR1 LNHDA, CDR2 SQIVND (reference sequence).

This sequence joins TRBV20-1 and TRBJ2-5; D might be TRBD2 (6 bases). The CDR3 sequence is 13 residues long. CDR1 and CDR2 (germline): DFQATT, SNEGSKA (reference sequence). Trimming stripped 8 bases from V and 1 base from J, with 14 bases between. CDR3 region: CSTGVAAQETQYF. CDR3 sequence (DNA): TGCAGTACGGGGGTAGCGGCCCAAGAGACCCAGTACTTC.

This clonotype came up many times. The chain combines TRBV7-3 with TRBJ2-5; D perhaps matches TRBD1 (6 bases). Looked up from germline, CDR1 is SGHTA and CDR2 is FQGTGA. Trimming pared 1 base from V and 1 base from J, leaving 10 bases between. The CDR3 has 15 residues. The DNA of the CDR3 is TGTGCCAGCAGCTTAATGGGGGCGGTCCAAGAGACCCAGTACTTC. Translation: CASSLMGAVQETQYF.

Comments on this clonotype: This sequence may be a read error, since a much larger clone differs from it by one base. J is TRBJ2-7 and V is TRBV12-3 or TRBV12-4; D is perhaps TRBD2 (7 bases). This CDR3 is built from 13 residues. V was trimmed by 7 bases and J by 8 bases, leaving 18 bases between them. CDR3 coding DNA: TGTGCCAGCACCCCCGGGGGGCGGTACAAGCAGTACTTC. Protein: CASTPGGRYKQYF.

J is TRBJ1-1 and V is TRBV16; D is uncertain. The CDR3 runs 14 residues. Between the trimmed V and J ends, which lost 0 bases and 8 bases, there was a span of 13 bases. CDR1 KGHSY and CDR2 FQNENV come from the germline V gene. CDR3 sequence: CASSQSGPDGEAFF. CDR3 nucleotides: TGTGCCAGCAGCCAATCGGGCCCAGACGGGGAAGCTTTCTTT.

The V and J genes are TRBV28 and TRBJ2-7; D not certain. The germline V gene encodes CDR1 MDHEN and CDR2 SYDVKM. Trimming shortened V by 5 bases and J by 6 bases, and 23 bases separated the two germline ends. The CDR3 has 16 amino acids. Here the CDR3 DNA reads TGTGCCAGCAGTCGTCCCCCCGGCACTACTACACTCGAGCAGTACTTC. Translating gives CASSRPPGTTTLEQYF.

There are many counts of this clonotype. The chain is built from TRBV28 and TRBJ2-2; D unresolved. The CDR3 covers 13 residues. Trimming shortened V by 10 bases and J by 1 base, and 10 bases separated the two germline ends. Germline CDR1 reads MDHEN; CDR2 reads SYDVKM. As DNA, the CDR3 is TGTGCCACACTTTTCAAGAACACCGGGGAGCTGTTTTTT. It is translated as CATLFKNTGELFF.

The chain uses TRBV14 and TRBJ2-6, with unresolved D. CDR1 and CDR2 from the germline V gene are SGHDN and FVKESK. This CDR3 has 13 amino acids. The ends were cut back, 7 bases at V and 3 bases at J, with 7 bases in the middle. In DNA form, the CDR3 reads TGTGCCAGCAACCTTCTTGGGGCCAACGTCCTGACTTTC. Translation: CASNLLGANVLTF.

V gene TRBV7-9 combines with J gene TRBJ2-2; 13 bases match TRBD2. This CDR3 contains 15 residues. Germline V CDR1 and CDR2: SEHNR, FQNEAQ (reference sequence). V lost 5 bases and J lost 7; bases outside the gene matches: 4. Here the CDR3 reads CASSLGLAGVGELFF. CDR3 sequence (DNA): TGTGCCAGCAGCCTTGGACTAGCGGGGGTCGGGGAGCTGTTTTTT.

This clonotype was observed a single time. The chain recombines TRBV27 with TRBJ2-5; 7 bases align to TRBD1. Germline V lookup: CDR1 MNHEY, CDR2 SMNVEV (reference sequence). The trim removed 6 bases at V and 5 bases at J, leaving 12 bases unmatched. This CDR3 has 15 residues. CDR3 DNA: TGTGCCAGCAGCTCTTGGGACAGAGACCGGGAGACCCAGTACTTC. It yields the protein CASSSWDRDRETQYF.

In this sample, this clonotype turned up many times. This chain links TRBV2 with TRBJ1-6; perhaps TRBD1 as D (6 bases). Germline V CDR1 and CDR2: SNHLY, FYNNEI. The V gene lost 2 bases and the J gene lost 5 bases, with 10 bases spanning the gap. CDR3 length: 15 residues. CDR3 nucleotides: TGTGCCAGCAGTGAAATCGGACAGAATAATTCACCCCTCCACTTT. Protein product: CASSEIGQNNSPLHF.

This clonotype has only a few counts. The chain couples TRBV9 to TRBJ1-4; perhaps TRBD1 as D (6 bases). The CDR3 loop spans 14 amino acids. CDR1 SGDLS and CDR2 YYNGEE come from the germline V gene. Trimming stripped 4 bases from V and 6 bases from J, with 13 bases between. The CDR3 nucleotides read TGTGCCAGCAGCCCAGGACCAGGGGATGAAAAACTGTTTTTT. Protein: CASSPGPGDEKLFF. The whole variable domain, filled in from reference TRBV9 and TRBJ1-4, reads DSGVTQTPKHLITATGQRVTLRCSPRSGDLSVYWYQQSLDQGLQFLIQYYNGEERAKGNILERFSAQQFPDLHSELNLSSLELGDSALYFCASSPGPGDEKLFFGSGTQLSVL.

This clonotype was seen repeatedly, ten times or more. CDR3 loop: CASSFIGQGGTQYF. As DNA, the CDR3 is TGTGCCAGCAGTTTCATTGGACAAGGGGGGACCCAGTACTTC. The rearrangement joins TRBV12-3 or TRBV12-4 to TRBJ2-5, with D perhaps matching TRBD1 (6 bases). Trimming cost V 3 bases and J 7 bases, with 15 bases left between them. The CDR3 extends over 14 amino acids.

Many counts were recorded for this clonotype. The CDR3 nucleotides read TGTGCCAGCAGCGCCGGGACAGGGGCTAATGAGGGACTGTTTTTT. Residues: CASSAGTGANEGLFF. This chain uses TRBV7-9 with TRBJ1-4, with TRBD1 matching 10 bases. Looked up from germline, CDR1 is SEHNR and CDR2 is FQNEAQ (reference sequence). The J segment lost 13 bases and the V segment lost 5 bases, leaving 13 bases of the junction unmatched. This CDR3 contains 15 residues.

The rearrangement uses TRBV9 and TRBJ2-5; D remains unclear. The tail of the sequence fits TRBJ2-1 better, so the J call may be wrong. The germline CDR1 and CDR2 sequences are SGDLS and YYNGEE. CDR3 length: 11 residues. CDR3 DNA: TGTGCCAGCAGCTATCAGAATGAGCAGTTCTTC. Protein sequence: CASSYQNEQFF.

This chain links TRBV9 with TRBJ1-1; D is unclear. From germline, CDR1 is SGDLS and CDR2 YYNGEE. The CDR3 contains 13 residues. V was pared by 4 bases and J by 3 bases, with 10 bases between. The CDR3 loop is CASSLVEYTEAFF. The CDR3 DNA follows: TGTGCCAGCAGCCTGGTGGAGTACACTGAAGCTTTCTTT.

The CDR3 bases are TGCGCCAGCAGCTCCACAGGGATAAACACTGAAGCTTTCTTT. It yields the protein CASSSTGINTEAFF. V gene TRBV5-1 combines with J gene TRBJ1-1, with D possibly being TRBD1 (6 bases). Looked up from germline, CDR1 is SGHRS and CDR2 is YFSETQ. This CDR3 is built from 14 residues. Trimming took off 3 bases at V and 2 bases at J, with 11 bases between the two ends. Filled out from reference TRBV5-1 and TRBJ1-1, the complete variable domain reads KAGVTQTPRYLIKTRGQQVTLSCSPISGHRSVSWYQQTPGQGLQFLFEYFSETQRNKGNFPGRFSGRQFSNSRSEMNVSTLELGDSALYLCASSSTGINTEAFFGQGTRLTVV.

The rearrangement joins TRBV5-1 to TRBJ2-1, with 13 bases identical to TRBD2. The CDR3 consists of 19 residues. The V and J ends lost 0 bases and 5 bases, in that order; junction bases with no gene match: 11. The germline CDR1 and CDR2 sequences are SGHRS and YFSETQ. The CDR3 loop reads CASSLAPWGLAGLNNEQFF. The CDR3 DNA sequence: TGCGCCAGCAGCTTGGCCCCCTGGGGACTAGCGGGGCTGAACAATGAGCAGTTCTTC.

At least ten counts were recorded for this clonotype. This CDR3 reads CASSLAGGNNYEQYF. The CDR3 nucleotides read TGTGCCAGCAGCTTAGCGGGAGGGAATAACTACGAGCAGTACTTC. The J gene is TRBJ2-7, the V gene TRBV11-3, with 8 bases aligning to TRBD2. CDR1 is SGHNT and CDR2 is YENEEA in the germline V gene. The CDR3 sequence is 15 residues long. Trimming removed 1 base from V and 3 bases from J; junction bases left unmatched: 5.

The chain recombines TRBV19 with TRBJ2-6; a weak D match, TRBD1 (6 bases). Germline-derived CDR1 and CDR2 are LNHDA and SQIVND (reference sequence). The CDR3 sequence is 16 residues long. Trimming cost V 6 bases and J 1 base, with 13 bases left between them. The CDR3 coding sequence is TGTGCCAGTAGGAAAGGACAGCGTTCTGGGGCCAACGTCCTGACTTTC. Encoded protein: CASRKGQRSGANVLTF.

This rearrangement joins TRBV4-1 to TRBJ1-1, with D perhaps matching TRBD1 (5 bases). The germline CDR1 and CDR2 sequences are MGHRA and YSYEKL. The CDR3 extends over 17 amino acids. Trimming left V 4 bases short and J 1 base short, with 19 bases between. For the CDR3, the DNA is TGCGCCAGCAGCCTATCATCCGAGGAGGGGAGGAACACTGAAGCTTTCTTT. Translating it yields CASSLSSEEGRNTEAFF.

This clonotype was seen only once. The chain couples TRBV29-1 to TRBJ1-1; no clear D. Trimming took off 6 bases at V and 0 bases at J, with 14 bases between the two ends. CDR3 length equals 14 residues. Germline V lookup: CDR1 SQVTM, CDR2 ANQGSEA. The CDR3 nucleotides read TGCAGCGTCAACCCGAGGAACATGAACACTGAAGCTTTCTTT. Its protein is CSVNPRNMNTEAFF.

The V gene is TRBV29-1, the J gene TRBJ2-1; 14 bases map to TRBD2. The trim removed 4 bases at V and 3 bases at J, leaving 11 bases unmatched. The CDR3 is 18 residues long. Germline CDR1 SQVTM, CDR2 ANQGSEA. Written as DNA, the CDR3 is TGCAGCGTTGTAGGGGGACTAGCGGGGGAAGGAGACTACAATGAGCAGTTCTTC. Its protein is CSVVGGLAGEGDYNEQFF.

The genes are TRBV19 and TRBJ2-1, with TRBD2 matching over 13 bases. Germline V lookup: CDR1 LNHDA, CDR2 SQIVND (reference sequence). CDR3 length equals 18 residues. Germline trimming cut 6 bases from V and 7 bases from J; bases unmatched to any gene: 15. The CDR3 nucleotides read TGTGCCAGTAGAAAAGGGGCCGTGAGGACTAGCGGGAGTAATGAGCAGTTCTTC. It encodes CASRKGAVRTSGSNEQFF.

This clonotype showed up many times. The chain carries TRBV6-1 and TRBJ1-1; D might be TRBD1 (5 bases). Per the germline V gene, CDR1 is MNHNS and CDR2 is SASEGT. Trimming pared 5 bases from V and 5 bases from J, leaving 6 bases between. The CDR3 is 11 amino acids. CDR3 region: CASSQGTEAFF. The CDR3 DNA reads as TGTGCCAGCAGTCAGGGTACTGAAGCTTTCTTT.

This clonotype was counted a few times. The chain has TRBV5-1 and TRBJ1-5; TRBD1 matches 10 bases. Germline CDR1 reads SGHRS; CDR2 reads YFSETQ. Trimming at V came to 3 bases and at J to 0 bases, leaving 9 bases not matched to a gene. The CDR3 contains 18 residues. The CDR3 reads CASSSWTGGIDSNQPQHF. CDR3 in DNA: TGCGCCAGCAGCTCCTGGACAGGGGGAATAGATAGCAATCAGCCCCAGCATTTT.

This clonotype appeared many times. CDR3 residues: CSANSTRSIQETQYF. In DNA form, the CDR3 reads TGCAGCGCTAACTCGACCCGGAGCATACAAGAGACCCAGTACTTC. The chain has TRBV29-1 and TRBJ2-5; no definite D call. The CDR3 loop spans 15 amino acids. V lost 7 bases and J lost 2, with 20 bases in between. The germline gives CDR1 SQVTM, CDR2 ANQGSEA.

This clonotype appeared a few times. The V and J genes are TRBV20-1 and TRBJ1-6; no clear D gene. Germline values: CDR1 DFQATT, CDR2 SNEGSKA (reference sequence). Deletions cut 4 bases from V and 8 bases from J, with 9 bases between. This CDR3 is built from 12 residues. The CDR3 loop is CSATDGDSPLHF. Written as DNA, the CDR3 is TGCAGTGCTACGGACGGAGATTCACCCCTCCACTTT.

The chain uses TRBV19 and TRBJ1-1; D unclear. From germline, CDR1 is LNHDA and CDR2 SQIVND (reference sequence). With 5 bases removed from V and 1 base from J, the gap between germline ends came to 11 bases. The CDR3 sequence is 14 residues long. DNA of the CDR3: TGTGCCAGTAGTGTCCCTTGGGGGAACACTGAAGCTTTCTTT. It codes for CASSVPWGNTEAFF.

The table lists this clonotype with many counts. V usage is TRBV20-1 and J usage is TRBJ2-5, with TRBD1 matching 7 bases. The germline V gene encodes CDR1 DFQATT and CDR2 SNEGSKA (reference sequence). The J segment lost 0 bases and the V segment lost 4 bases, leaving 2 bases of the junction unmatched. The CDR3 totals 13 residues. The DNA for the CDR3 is TGCAGTGCTACGGACAGGTACCAAGAGACCCAGTACTTC. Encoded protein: CSATDRYQETQYF.

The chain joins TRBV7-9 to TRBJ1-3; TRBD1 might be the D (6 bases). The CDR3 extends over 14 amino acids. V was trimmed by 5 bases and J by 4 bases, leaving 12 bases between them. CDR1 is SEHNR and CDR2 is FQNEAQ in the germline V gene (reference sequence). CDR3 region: CASSRRGTGNTIYF. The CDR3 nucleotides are TGTGCCAGCAGCCGGAGGGGGACAGGAAACACCATATATTTT.

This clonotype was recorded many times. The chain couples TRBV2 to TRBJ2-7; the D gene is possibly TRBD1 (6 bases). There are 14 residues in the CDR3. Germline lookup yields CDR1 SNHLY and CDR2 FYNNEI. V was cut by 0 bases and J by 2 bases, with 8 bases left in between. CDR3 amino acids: CASSEATGAYEQYF. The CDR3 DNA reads TGTGCCAGCAGTGAAGCGACAGGAGCCTACGAGCAGTACTTC.